This record concerns one T cell receptor beta chain sequence. The CDR3 has 14 amino acids. CDR1 and CDR2 from the germline V gene are SGHTA and FQGNSA. V lost 1 base and J 1 base, leaving 4 bases between the germline ends. Methods used by the authors: Scientists estimated how many nucleated cells there were by amplifying reference gene primers. TCRdb's copy holds only in-frame clones and misses some; the assay was immunoSEQ multiplex PCR. For V, J and clone size, that table is used; D and trimming come from the DNA. The sample shows 150,000 or so clones, approximately 87% of them seen only once. The data derive from a study of blood T cell repertoires in COVID-19. At the level of the study: Samples representing acute and convalescent COVID-19 were sourced from the United States, Italy and Spain. PBMCs, B-cell-depleted T cells, or T cells were the source of the cDNA or gDNA that made up the material.

The TCR sequence derives from a woman between 65 and 79 years old with acute or convalescent COVID-19. The chain links TRBV7-2 to TRBJ2-2; D is uncertain. Sequenced material: peripheral blood. In DNA form, the CDR3 reads TGTGCCAGCAGCTTAGACTGGAACACCGGGGAGCTGTTTTTT. This gives the protein CASSLDWNTGELFF.